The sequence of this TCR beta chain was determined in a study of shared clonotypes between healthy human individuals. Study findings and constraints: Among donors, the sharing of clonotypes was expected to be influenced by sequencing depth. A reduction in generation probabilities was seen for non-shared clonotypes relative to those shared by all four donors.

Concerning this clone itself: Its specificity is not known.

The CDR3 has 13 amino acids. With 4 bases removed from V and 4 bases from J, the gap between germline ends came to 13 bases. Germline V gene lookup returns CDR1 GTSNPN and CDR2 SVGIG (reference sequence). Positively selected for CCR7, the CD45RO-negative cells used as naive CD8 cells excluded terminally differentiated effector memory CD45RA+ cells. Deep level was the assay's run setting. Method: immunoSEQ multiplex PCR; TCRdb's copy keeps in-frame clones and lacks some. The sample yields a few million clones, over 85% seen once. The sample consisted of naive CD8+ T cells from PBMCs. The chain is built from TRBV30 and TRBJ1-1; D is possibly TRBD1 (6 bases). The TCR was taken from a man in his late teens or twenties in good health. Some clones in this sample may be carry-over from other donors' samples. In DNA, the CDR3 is TGTGCCTGGATCTATAGGGGGGCCACTGAAGCTTTCTTT. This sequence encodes CAWIYRGATEAFF. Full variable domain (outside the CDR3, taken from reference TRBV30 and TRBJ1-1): SQTIHQWPATLVQPVGSPLSLECTVEGTSNPNLYWYRQAAGRGLQLLFYSVGIGQISSEVPQNLSASRPQDRQFILSSKKLLLSDSGFYLCAWIYRGATEAFFGQGTRLTVV.